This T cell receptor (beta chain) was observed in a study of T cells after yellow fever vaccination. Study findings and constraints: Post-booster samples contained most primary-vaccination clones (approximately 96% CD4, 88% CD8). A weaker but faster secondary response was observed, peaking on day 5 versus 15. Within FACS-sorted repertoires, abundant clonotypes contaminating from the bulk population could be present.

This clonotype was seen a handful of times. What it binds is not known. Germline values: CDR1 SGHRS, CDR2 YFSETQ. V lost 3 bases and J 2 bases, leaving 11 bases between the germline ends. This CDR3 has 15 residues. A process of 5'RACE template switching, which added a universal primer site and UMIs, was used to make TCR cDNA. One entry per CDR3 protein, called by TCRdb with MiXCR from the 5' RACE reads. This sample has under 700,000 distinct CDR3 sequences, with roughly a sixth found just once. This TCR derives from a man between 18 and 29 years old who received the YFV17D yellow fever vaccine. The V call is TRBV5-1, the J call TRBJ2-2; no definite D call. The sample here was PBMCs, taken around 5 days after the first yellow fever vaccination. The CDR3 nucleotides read TGCGCCAGCAGCTCCCACCTAAAAAACACCGGGGAGCTGTTTTTT. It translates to CASSSHLKNTGELFF.